This is a list of T cell receptor beta chains from one sample in a study of blood T cell repertoires in COVID-19. The data were produced by immunoSEQ multiplex PCR, yet TCRdb's version contains in-frame clones alone and is incomplete. The data contain 100,000 or so clones, 81% of them singletons. Sequencing was done on a sample of peripheral blood. These receptors all stem from a woman aged 70-85 years with acute or convalescent COVID-19. Each CDR3 is given with its conserved first and last residue. A D gene is named only where the DNA matches it firmly. Expanded clones get a size class; other rows say once, few or many, or leave the size out.

TRBJ2-7,TRBV3-1/TRBV3-2,NA,NA,CASSRPRHGGSYEQYF,TGTGCCAGCAGCCGACCTCGACATGGAGGGTCCTACGAGCAGTACTTC
TRBJ2-7,TRBV19,NA,TRBD1,CASSMGQRHYEQYF,TGTGCCAGTAGTATGGGACAGCGACACTACGAGCAGTACTTC
TRBJ1-2,TRBV19,NA,TRBD1,CASSMTGQGAYGYTF,TGTGCCAGTAGTATGACGGGACAGGGGGCTTATGGCTACACCTTC
TRBJ1-2,TRBV28,NA,NA,CASKEGGNYGYTF,TGTGCCAGCAAAGAAGGGGGAAACTATGGCTACACCTTC
TRBJ2-3,TRBV30,NA,TRBD2,CAWSVGGDTQYF,TGTGCCTGGAGTGTGGGAGGGGATACGCAGTATTTT
TRBJ1-1,TRBV5-4,NA,TRBD1,CASSKDRSKDTEAFF,TGTGCCAGCAGCAAGGACAGGTCGAAGGACACTGAAGCTTTCTTT
TRBJ2-6,TRBV19,NA,NA,CASMGPWASARGGANVLTF,TGTGCCAGTATGGGACCCTGGGCCAGCGCCAGGGGTGGGGCCAACGTCCTGACTTTC
TRBJ2-2,TRBV19,NA,TRBD1,CASSIGQGAGELFF,TGTGCCAGTAGTATAGGACAGGGGGCCGGGGAGCTGTTTTTT
TRBJ1-1,TRBV2,few,NA,CASQTVMNTEAFF,TGTGCCAGCCAGACAGTAATGAACACTGAAGCTTTCTTT
TRBJ2-5,TRBV7-2,NA,TRBD2,CASSLVGGQETQYF,TGTGCCAGCAGCTTAGTGGGGGGGCAAGAGACCCAGTACTTC
TRBJ1-2,TRBV7-9,NA,NA,CASSLGRDDYGYTF,TGTGCCAGCAGCTTAGGGAGGGACGACTATGGCTACACCTTC
TRBJ2-3,TRBV29-1,NA,TRBD1,CSAGGDTQYF,TGCAGCGCAGGGGGAGATACGCAGTATTTT
TRBJ2-5,TRBV2,once,TRBD2,CASSEWTAGVQETQYF,TGTGCCAGCAGTGAATGGACAGCGGGGGTACAAGAGACCCAGTACTTC
TRBJ1-2,TRBV6-2/TRBV6-3,NA,TRBD1,CASSYDDRAYGYTF,TGTGCCAGCAGTTACGACGACAGGGCATATGGCTACACCTTC
TRBJ2-6,TRBV4-3,NA,NA,CASSQDRSGSGANVLTF,TGCGCCAGCAGCCAAGATAGATCGGGGTCTGGGGCCAACGTCCTGACTTTC
TRBJ1-3,TRBV28,NA,NA,CALGQGGNTIYF,TGTGCCCTTGGGCAGGGGGGAAACACCATATATTTT
TRBJ2-3,TRBV29-1,NA,NA,CGAGSPGTDTQYF,TGCGGGGCGGGGTCCCCTGGCACAGATACGCAGTATTTT
TRBJ1-1,TRBV9,NA,TRBD1,CASSPVAGTGWNTEAFF,TGTGCCAGCAGCCCGGTGGCAGGGACAGGGTGGAACACTGAAGCTTTCTTT
TRBJ2-7,TRBV10-2,NA,NA,CASQDDNYEQYF,TGCGCCAGCCAAGACGACAACTACGAGCAGTACTTC
TRBJ1-2,TRBV6-5,NA,TRBD1,CASSYGTGDF,TGTGCCAGCAGTTACGGGACAGGGGACTTC
TRBJ2-5,TRBV7-2,once,NA,CASSLQYQETQYF,TGTGCCAGCAGCTTACAGTACCAAGAGACCCAGTACTTC
TRBJ1-2,TRBV5-4,few,NA,CASSSPGRYGYTF,TGTGCCAGCAGCTCCCCCGGTAGATATGGCTACACCTTC
TRBJ1-2,TRBV7-2,NA,TRBD1,CASSLEGTGNYGYTF,TGTGCCAGCAGCTTAGAGGGGACAGGGAACTATGGCTACACCTTC
TRBJ1-1,TRBV4-1,NA,NA,CASSQGTGAGGEAFF,TGCGCCAGCAGCCAAGGCACGGGGGCGGGGGGTGAAGCTTTCTTT
TRBJ1-2,TRBV5-6,NA,NA,CASSLADRPGYGYTF,TGTGCCAGCAGCTTGGCCGACCGACCAGGCTATGGCTACACCTTC
TRBJ2-1,TRBV4-1,NA,TRBD2,CASSPRLTSGYNEQFF,TGCGCCAGCAGCCCAAGGTTGACTAGCGGTTACAATGAGCAGTTCTTC
TRBJ1-6,TRBV19,NA,NA,CASSIAGGSPLHF,TGTGCCAGTAGTATAGCCGGGGGTTCACCCCTCCACTTT
TRBJ1-4,TRBV30,NA,NA,CAWTAQRGGKLFF,TGTGCCTGGACCGCTCAACGAGGGGGAAAACTGTTTTTT
TRBJ1-3,TRBV5-1,few,NA,CASSLEGADSGNTIYF,TGCGCCAGCAGCTTGGAAGGGGCGGACTCTGGAAACACCATATATTTT
TRBJ1-2,TRBV6-5,NA,TRBD1,CASSYRTGGYGYTF,TGTGCCAGCAGTTACCGGACAGGGGGCTATGGCTACACCTTC
TRBJ2-3,TRBV7-2,once,NA,CASSLVVDTQYF,TGTGCCAGCAGCTTAGTAGTGGATACGCAGTATTTT
TRBJ1-2,TRBV5-6,once,NA,CASSFPRQNPSYGYTF,TGTGCCAGCAGCTTTCCCAGACAGAATCCCTCCTATGGCTACACCTTC
TRBJ1-3,TRBV28,NA,NA,CASRPGAGNTIYF,TGTGCCAGCAGACCAGGGGCTGGAAACACCATATATTTT
TRBJ2-3,TRBV30,NA,TRBD2,CAWSVLQRGLDTQYF,TGTGCCTGGAGTGTACTCCAGCGGGGGTTAGATACGCAGTATTTT
TRBJ2-7,TRBV5-6,NA,NA,CASSFFTDSYEQYF,TGTGCCAGCAGCTTTTTCACAGACTCCTACGAGCAGTACTTC
TRBJ2-3,TRBV6-5,NA,TRBD2,CASRASGADTQYF,TGTGCCAGCAGGGCTAGCGGGGCCGATACGCAGTATTTT
TRBJ2-6,TRBV5-1,once,TRBD1,CASSLGGGGSSGANVLTF,TGCGCCAGCAGCTTGGGAGGGGGCGGCAGCTCTGGGGCCAACGTCCTGACTTTC
TRBJ1-2,TRBV6-5,NA,NA,CASRDRSYGYTF,TGTGCCAGCAGGGACAGATCCTATGGCTACACCTTC
TRBJ2-1,TRBV7-9,NA,TRBD2,CASSPVGGWALYNEQFF,TGTGCCAGCAGCCCCGTCGGGGGGTGGGCACTATACAATGAGCAGTTCTTC
TRBJ1-2,TRBV6-5,NA,TRBD1,CASSYTGTGNYGYTF,TGTGCCAGCAGTTACACCGGGACAGGGAACTATGGCTACACCTTC
TRBJ2-3,TRBV4-2,NA,NA,CASSPGLSTDTQYF,TGTGCCAGCAGCCCGGGATTATCCACAGATACGCAGTATTTT
TRBJ1-6,TRBV5-1,NA,NA,CASSLGQVNSPLHF,TGCGCCAGCAGCTTGGGACAGGTCAATTCACCCCTCCACTTT
TRBJ2-7,TRBV2,once,NA,CASISDRSSYEQYF,TGTGCCAGTATCTCAGACAGGTCATCCTACGAGCAGTACTTC
TRBJ1-3,TRBV9,NA,TRBD1,CASSDNDRGSGNTIYF,TGTGCCAGCAGCGACAACGACAGGGGCTCTGGAAACACCATATATTTT
TRBJ1-2,TRBV3-1/TRBV3-2,NA,TRBD1,CASSQDGQGKGANYGYTF,TGTGCCAGCAGCCAAGATGGACAGGGGAAAGGAGCTAACTATGGCTACACCTTC
TRBJ1-2,TRBV9,NA,NA,CASSVGPTGLLSYGYTF,TGTGCCAGCAGCGTAGGGCCAACAGGGCTCCTCAGCTATGGCTACACCTTC
TRBJ1-2,TRBV4-3,few,TRBD1,CASSQEAYWGTVNGYTF,TGCGCCAGCAGCCAAGAAGCTTATTGGGGGACAGTTAATGGCTACACCTTC
TRBJ1-4,TRBV9,few,NA,CASSPVLRPTNEKLFF,TGTGCCAGCAGCCCTGTACTGAGGCCAACTAATGAAAAACTGTTTTTT
TRBJ1-2,TRBV6-5,NA,TRBD1,CASSRGQGADYGYTF,TGTGCCAGCAGTAGAGGACAGGGGGCCGACTATGGCTACACCTTC
TRBJ1-1,TRBV5-6,once,NA,CASSPGDSDTEAFF,TGTGCCAGCAGTCCAGGGGATTCGGACACTGAAGCTTTCTTT
TRBJ1-2,TRBV6-2/TRBV6-3,NA,NA,CASSYAVGDYGYTF,TGTGCCAGCAGTTACGCCGTAGGAGACTATGGCTACACCTTC
TRBJ2-2,TRBV5-6,NA,TRBD2,CASSTLAGTGAGELFF,TGTGCCAGCAGCACCCTAGCGGGAACGGGCGCCGGGGAGCTGTTTTTT